This is a list of T cell receptor beta chains from one sample in a study of CD8+CD57+ T cells in acquired aplastic anemia. TCRdb re-called the reads through MiXCR, storing one row per CDR3 protein. Found here are more than 100,000 distinct CDR3 sequences, roughly 50% of them singletons; the top ten hold roughly 2.7%. The sequenced material came from sorted CD4+, CD8+, or CD8+CD57+ T cells (not recorded which) from PBMCs. These receptor sequences come from a human donor in good health, serving as a control. CDR3s include the opening cysteine and the closing phenylalanine or tryptophan. Fields, in order: J gene, V gene, CDR3 protein.

TRBJ2-1	TRBV19	CASSSGGGGAYNEQFF
TRBJ1-2	TRBV6-2/TRBV6-3	CASSLQSGYTF
TRBJ1-1	TRBV19	CASSRQGPTEAFF
TRBJ1-1	TRBV29-1	CSVVDGGTEAFF
TRBJ2-3	TRBV7-3	CASSRGTSLPTDTQYF
TRBJ1-3	TRBV7-6	CASRPTANSGNTIYF
TRBJ2-3	TRBV7-6	CASSLSSLRTDTQYF
TRBJ1-1	TRBV4-3	CASSQEGGADTEAFF
TRBJ2-1	TRBV2	CASRTSGGEGEQFF
TRBJ1-4	TRBV19	CASNRGTHEKLFF
TRBJ2-3	TRBV5-1	CASSLVPSGGEDTQYF
TRBJ2-7	TRBV7-2	CASSLEAGYYEQYF
TRBJ2-3	TRBV6-5	CASTSGGSSDTQYF
TRBJ1-2	TRBV3-1	CASSSNRDRRGYTF
TRBJ2-1	TRBV2	CAISESPGLAYEQFF
TRBJ2-2	TRBV15	CATSRDRGTGELFF
TRBJ2-7	TRBV4-2	CAAGETKGYEQYF
TRBJ1-5	TRBV2	CASSGDRGYSNQPQHF
TRBJ1-1	TRBV7-2	CASSLEGGGLTLNTEAFF
TRBJ1-3	TRBV6-2/TRBV6-3	CASSYDRRGAGNTIYF
TRBJ2-7	TRBV6-5	CASSLTGTSYEQYF
TRBJ2-7	TRBV12-3/TRBV12-4	CASMSRGQEYSYEQYF
TRBJ2-7	TRBV20-1	CSAGDRGIYEQYF
TRBJ2-7	TRBV12-3/TRBV12-4	CASSSGDRETLEQYF
TRBJ1-4	TRBV7-9	CASSDTAGTPNEKLFF
TRBJ2-1	TRBV2	CASGGAGKDGEQFF
TRBJ2-7	TRBV5-8	CASSWAGTAFYEQYF
TRBJ2-7	TRBV29-1	CSVVIGGAGEQYF